This TCR beta chain was retrieved from a study of blood T cells in healthy people across ages. Next came a second PCR, run for about 7 to 12 cycles, which used a sample-barcoded 5' primer along with a J-beta primer mix. A single record per CDR3 protein comes from TCRdb applying MiXCR to the 5' RACE reads. The table includes around 1.5 million distinct CDR3 sequences, approximately 40% detected once. Per germline, CDR1 MNHEY and CDR2 SVGEGT. This CDR3 contains 15 residues. The sequence derives from a woman between 18 and 30 years old in good health. Sequencing was performed on blood. The chain links TRBV6-2 or TRBV6-3 to TRBJ2-1; TRBD1 might be the D (6 bases). Gene TRBJ2-7 matches the end of the DNA better, so the J call may be wrong. DNA for the CDR3: TGTGCCAGCAGTTCAGGGGCTCCCTCCTACAATGAGCAGTACTTC. Protein: CASSSGAPSYNEQYF.